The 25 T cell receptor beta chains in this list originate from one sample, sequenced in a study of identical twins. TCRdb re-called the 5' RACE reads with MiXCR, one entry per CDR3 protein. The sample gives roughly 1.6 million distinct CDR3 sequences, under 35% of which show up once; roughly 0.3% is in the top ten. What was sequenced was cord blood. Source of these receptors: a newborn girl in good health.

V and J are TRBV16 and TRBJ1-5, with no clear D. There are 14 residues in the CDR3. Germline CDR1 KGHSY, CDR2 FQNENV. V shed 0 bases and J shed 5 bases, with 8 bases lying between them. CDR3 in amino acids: CASSQSYSDQPQHF. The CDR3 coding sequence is TGTGCCAGCAGCCAATCTTATTCGGATCAGCCCCAGCATTTT.

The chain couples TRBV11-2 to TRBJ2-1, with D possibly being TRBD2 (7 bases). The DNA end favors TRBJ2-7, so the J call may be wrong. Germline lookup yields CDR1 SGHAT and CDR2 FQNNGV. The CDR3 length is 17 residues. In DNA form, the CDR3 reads TGTGCCAGCAGTCTAATAACGGGGGGCGCTTCCTACAATGAGCAGTACTTC. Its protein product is CASSLITGGASYNEQYF.

CDR3 amino acids: CASSFNVRGFNYGYTF. The DNA of the CDR3 is TGTGCCAGCAGTTTTAACGTCAGGGGTTTTAACTATGGCTACACCTTC. This chain links TRBV27 with TRBJ1-2; TRBD1 might be the D (6 bases). Germline V gene data show CDR1 as MNHEY and CDR2 as SMNVEV (reference sequence). With 3 bases removed from V and 1 base from J, the gap between germline ends came to 15 bases. This CDR3 region has 16 residues.

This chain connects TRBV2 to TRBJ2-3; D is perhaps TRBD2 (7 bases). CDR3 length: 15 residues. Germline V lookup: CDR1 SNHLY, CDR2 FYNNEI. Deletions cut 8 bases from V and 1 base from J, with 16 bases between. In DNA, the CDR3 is TGTGCCAGCGAGGGGGGGAGACTACGCACAGATACGCAGTATTTT. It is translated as CASEGGRLRTDTQYF. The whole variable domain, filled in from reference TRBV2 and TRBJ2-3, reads EPEVTQTPSHQVTQMGQEVILRCVPISNHLYFYWYRQILGQKVEFLVSFYNNEISEKSEIFDDQFSVERPDGSNFTLKIRSTKLEDSAMYFCASEGGRLRTDTQYFGPGTRLTVL.

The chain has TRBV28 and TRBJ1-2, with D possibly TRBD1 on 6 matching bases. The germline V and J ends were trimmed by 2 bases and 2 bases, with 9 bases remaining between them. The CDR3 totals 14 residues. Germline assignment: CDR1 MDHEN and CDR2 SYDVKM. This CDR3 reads CASSLMRGNYGYTF. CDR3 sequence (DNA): TGTGCCAGCAGTTTAATGAGGGGGAACTATGGCTACACCTTC.

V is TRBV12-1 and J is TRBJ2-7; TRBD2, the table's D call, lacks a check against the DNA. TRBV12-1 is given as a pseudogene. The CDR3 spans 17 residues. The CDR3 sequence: CVSSFVPSPDIFCEQYF. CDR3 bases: TGTGTCAGCAGCTTTGTCCCCTCCCCCGACATTTTCTGCGAGCAGTACTTC.

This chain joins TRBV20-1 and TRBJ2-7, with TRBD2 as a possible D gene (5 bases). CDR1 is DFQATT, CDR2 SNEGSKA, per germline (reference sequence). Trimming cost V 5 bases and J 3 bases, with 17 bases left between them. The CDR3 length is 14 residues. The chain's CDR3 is CSAPPLDGVYEQYF. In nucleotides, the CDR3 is TGCAGTGCTCCCCCACTAGATGGGGTCTACGAGCAGTACTTC.

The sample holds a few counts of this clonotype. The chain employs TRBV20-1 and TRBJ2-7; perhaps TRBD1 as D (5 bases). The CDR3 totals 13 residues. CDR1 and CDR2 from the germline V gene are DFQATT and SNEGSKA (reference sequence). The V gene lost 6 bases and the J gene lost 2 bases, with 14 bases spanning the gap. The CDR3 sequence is CSAVARAPYEQYF. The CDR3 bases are TGCAGTGCAGTAGCCAGGGCGCCCTACGAGCAGTACTTC.

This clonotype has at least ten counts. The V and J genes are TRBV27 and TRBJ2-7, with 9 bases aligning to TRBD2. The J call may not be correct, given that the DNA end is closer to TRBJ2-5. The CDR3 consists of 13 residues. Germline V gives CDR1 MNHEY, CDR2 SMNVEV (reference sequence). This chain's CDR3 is CASSLAGGQTQYF. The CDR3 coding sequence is TGTGCCAGCAGTTTAGCGGGGGGGCAGACCCAGTACTTC.

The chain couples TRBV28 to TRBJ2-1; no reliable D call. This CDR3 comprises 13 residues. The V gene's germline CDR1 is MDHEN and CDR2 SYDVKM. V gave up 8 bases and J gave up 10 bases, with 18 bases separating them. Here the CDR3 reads CASLGPPKVEQFF. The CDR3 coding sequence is TGTGCCAGCCTCGGACCCCCAAAGGTGGAGCAGTTCTTC.

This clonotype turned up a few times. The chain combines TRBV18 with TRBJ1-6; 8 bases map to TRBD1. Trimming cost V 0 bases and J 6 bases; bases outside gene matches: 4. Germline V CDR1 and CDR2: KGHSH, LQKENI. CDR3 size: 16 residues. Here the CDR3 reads CASSPPGQAFNSPLHF. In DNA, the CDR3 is TGTGCCAGCTCACCACCGGGACAGGCCTTTAATTCACCCCTCCACTTT.

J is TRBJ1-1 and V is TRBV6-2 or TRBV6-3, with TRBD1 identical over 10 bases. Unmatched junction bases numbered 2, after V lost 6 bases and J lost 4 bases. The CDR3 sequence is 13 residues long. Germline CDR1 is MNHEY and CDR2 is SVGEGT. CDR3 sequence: CASRGTGVTEAFF. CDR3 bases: TGTGCCAGCAGGGGGACAGGGGTCACTGAAGCTTTCTTT.

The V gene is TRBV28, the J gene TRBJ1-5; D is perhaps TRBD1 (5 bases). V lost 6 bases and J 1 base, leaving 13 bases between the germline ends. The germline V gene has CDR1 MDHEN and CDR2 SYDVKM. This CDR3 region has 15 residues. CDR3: CASRSQGYSNQPQHF. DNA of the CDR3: TGTGCCAGCAGGTCTCAGGGATACAGCAATCAGCCCCAGCATTTT. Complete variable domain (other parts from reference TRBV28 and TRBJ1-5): DVKVTQSSRYLVKRTGEKVFLECVQDMDHENMFWYRQDPGLGLRLIYFSYDVKMKEKGDIPEGYSVSREKKERFSLILESASTNQTSMYLCASRSQGYSNQPQHFGDGTRLSIL.

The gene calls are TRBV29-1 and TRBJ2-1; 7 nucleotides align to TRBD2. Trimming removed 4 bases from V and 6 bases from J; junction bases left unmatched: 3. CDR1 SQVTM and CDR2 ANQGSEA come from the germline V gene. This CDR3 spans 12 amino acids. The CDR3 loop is CSVGGSFNEQFF. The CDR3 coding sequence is TGCAGCGTTGGCGGGAGCTTCAATGAGCAGTTCTTC.

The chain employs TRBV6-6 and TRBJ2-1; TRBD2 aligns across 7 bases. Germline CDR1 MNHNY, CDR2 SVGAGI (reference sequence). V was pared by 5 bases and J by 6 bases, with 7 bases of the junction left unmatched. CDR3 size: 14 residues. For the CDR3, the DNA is TGTGCCAGCAGTATGCCGGGAGGAGGCAATGAGCAGTTCTTC. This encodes CASSMPGGGNEQFF.

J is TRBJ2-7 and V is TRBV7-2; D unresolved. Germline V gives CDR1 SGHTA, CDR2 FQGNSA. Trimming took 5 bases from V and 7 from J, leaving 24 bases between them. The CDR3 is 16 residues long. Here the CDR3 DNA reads TGTGCCAGCAGCCCCGACTTACTGTCCAAACGCAATGAGCAGTACTTC. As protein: CASSPDLLSKRNEQYF.

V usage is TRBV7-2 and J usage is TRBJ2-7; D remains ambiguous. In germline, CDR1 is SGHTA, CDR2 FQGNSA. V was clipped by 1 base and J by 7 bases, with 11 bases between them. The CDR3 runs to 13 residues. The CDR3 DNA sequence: TGTGCCAGCAGCTTAGGTACACAGCTGGAGCAGTACTTC. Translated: CASSLGTQLEQYF. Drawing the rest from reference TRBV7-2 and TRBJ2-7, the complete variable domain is GAGVSQSPSNKVTEKGKDVELRCDPISGHTALYWYRQSLGQGLEFLIYFQGNSAPDKSGLPSDRFSAERTGGSVSTLTIQRTQQEDSAVYLCASSLGTQLEQYFGPGTRLTVT.

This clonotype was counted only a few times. The CDR3 here is CASSSMDLAYYTF. As DNA, the CDR3 is TGTGCCAGCAGCTCGATGGACCTAGCCTACTACACCTTC. V is TRBV12-3 or TRBV12-4 and J is TRBJ1-2; D call uncertain. V gave up 6 bases and J gave up 10 bases, with 18 bases separating them. CDR3 length: 13 amino acids.

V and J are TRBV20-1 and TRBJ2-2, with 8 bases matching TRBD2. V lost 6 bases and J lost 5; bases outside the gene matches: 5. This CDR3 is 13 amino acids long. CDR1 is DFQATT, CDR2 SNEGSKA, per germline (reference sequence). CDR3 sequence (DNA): TGCAGTGCCCGTAGCGGGACAACCGGGGAGCTGTTTTTT. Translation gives CSARSGTTGELFF.

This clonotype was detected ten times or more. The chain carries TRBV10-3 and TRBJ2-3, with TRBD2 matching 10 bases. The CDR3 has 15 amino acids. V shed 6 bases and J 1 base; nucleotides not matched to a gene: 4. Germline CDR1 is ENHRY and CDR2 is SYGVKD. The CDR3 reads CAISRGLAGTDTQYF. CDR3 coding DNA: TGTGCCATCAGCCGCGGACTAGCGGGCACAGATACGCAGTATTTT.

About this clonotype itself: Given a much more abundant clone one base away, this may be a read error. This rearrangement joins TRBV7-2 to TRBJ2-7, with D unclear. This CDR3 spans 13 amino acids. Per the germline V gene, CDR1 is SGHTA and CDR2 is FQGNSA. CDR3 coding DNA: TGTGCCAGCAGCTTAGAGCCCCTCTACGAGCAGTCCTTC. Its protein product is CASSLEPLYEQSF.

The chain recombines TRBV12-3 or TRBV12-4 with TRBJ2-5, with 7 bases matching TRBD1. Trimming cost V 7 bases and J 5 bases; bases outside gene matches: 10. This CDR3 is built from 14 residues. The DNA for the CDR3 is TGTGCCAGCAACCCGACAGGGACGGAGGAGACCCAGTACTTC. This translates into CASNPTGTEETQYF.

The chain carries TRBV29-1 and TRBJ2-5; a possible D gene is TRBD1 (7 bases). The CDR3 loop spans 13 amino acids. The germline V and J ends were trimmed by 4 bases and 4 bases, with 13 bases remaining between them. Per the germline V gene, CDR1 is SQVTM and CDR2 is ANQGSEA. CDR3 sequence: CSVGRGRGETQYF. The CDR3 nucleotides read TGCAGCGTTGGGAGGGGGCGCGGAGAGACCCAGTACTTC.

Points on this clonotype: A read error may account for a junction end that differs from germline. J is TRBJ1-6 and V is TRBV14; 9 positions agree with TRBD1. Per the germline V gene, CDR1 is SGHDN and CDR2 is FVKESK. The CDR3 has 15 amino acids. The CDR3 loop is CASSATGTGTPPPHF. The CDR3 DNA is TGTGCCAGCAGCGCAACCGGGACAGGGACGCCACCCCCCCACTTT.

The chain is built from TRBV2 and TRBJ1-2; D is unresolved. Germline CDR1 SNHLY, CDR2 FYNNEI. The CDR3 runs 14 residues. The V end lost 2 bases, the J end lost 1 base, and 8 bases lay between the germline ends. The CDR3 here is CASSEPGLNYGYTF. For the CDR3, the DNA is TGTGCCAGCAGTGAACCGGGCCTTAACTATGGCTACACCTTC.